This passage covers 31 T cell receptor beta chains from one sample sequenced in a study of CD8 T cells in Susac syndrome. It was with random hexamers that 0.5 to 1 ug RNA was reverse transcribed. MiXCR, run by TCRdb on the immunoSEQ multiplex PCR reads, gives a single entry per CDR3 protein. The table records roughly 80,000 distinct CDR3 sequences, around 94% of them present only once. Material: CD8+ T cells from PBMCs. Receptors were obtained from a human donor in good health.

The J gene is TRBJ2-3, the V gene TRBV27; D gene uncertain. V was trimmed by 4 bases and J by 2 bases, leaving 10 bases between them. Germline-derived CDR1 and CDR2 are MNHEY and SMNVEV (reference sequence). The CDR3 runs to 14 residues. CDR3 region: CASSSSPDTDTQYF. In DNA, the CDR3 is TGTGCCAGCAGTTCCTCGCCCGACACAGATACGCAGTATTTT.

The chain is built from TRBV25-1 and TRBJ2-7; D unresolved. V was cut by 5 bases and J by 3 bases, with 8 bases left in between. The germline gives CDR1 MGHDK, CDR2 SYGVNS. This CDR3 has 12 amino acids. DNA for the CDR3: TGTGCCAGCAGTCGTACCGACTACGAGCAGTACTTC. Translation: CASSRTDYEQYF.

The CDR3 reads CASRSDWTGDTGELFF. The CDR3 DNA follows: TGTGCCAGCAGGTCCGACTGGACGGGAGACACCGGGGAGCTGTTTTTT. The V call is TRBV5-6, the J call TRBJ2-2; the D gene is possibly TRBD2 (6 bases). Per the germline V gene, CDR1 is SGHDT and CDR2 is YYEEEE. The ends were cut back, 5 bases at V and 3 bases at J, with 17 bases in the middle. The CDR3 totals 16 residues.

With respect to this clonotype: One junction end does not reproduce the germline sequence, and a read error may be involved. The chain is built from TRBV7-9 and TRBJ2-7; TRBD1 matches 7 bases. CDR1 is SEHNR, CDR2 FQNEAQ, per germline (reference sequence). This CDR3 contains 13 residues. CDR3 DNA sequence: TGTGCCAGCAGCCGCGAACCCGGACAGGCCGGAGGCTTC. Protein: CASSREPGQAGGF.

The chain links TRBV20-1 to TRBJ1-5; 8 nucleotides agree with TRBD1. The CDR3 has 13 residues. The germline V gene has CDR1 DFQATT and CDR2 SNEGSKA (reference sequence). The V gene end was trimmed by 2 bases and the J gene end by 6 bases; junction bases not matched to a gene: 3. The CDR3 reads CSARWTGTQPQHF. CDR3 DNA: TGCAGTGCTAGATGGACAGGGACTCAGCCCCAGCATTTT.

The chain uses TRBV4-1 and TRBJ2-7; no reliable D call. Per germline, CDR1 MGHRA and CDR2 YSYEKL. V lost 4 bases, J lost 5 bases, and 18 bases lay in between. This CDR3 contains 15 residues. CDR3 DNA: TGCGCCAGCAGCCCCAATGAGGTCAGGAAACACGAGCAGTACTTC. As protein: CASSPNEVRKHEQYF.

The chain joins TRBV5-4 to TRBJ1-1; possibly TRBD1 for D (6 bases). The CDR3 loop spans 12 amino acids. V lost 4 bases and J 4 bases, leaving 8 bases between the germline ends. The germline CDR1 and CDR2 sequences are SGHNT and YYREEE (reference sequence). The DNA for the CDR3 is TGTGCCAGCAGCCAACAGGGCACTGAAGCTTTCTTT. Amino acids: CASSQQGTEAFF.

CDR3 amino acids: CASSADREGGYTF. The CDR3 region has the DNA TGTGCCAGCAGCGCCGACAGGGAAGGGGGCTACACCTTC. The rearrangement joins TRBV9 to TRBJ1-2, with 7 bases identical to TRBD1. The CDR3 has 13 residues. Germline assignment: CDR1 SGDLS and CDR2 YYNGEE. The V gene end was trimmed by 3 bases and the J gene end by 8 bases; junction bases not matched to a gene: 7.

This chain links TRBV13 with TRBJ2-1; D possibly corresponds to TRBD1 (6 bases). With 0 bases removed from V and 7 bases from J, the gap between germline ends came to 13 bases. Germline CDR1 and CDR2: PRHDT and FYEKMQ (reference sequence). The CDR3 is made up of 15 amino acids. The CDR3 coding sequence is TGTGCCAGCAGCTTAGGAGGCCAGGGGATGAATGAGCAGTTCTTC. Translated, it gives CASSLGGQGMNEQFF.

The chain uses TRBV6-5 and TRBJ2-3; 8 nucleotides agree with TRBD2. The CDR3 consists of 13 residues. The V gene's germline CDR1 is MNHEY and CDR2 SVGAGI. V dropped 7 bases and J dropped 4; count of bases not matched to a gene: 4. CDR3: CASTGGVSDTQYF. CDR3 nucleotides: TGTGCCAGCACCGGGGGGGTGTCAGATACGCAGTATTTT.

This chain links TRBV6-5 with TRBJ1-1; 11 bases align to TRBD1. The CDR3 is 17 residues long. The junction had 11 bases not matched to a gene; V was cut back by 2 bases and J by 6 bases. Germline CDR1 is MNHEY and CDR2 is SVGAGI. For the CDR3, the DNA is TGTGCCAGCAGTTACCCCCGGGACAGGGGGAATCAGGCTGAAGCTTTCTTT. Amino acid sequence: CASSYPRDRGNQAEAFF.

The chain employs TRBV9 and TRBJ1-1; no reliable D call. Germline lookup yields CDR1 SGDLS and CDR2 YYNGEE. The CDR3 runs 15 residues. V shed 4 bases and J shed 3 bases, with 16 bases lying between them. The CDR3 reads CASSWSARKDTEAFF. The CDR3 DNA follows: TGTGCCAGCAGCTGGAGCGCCCGGAAGGACACTGAAGCTTTCTTT.

This chain connects TRBV24-1 to TRBJ2-1; 7 bases agree with TRBD2. Trimming took 3 bases from V and 0 from J; bases not matched to a gene: 1. CDR3 length equals 15 residues. Germline lookup yields CDR1 KGHDR and CDR2 SFDVKD. Here the CDR3 DNA reads TGTGCCACCAGTGATCTAGCGGCCTCCTACAATGAGCAGTTCTTC. Its protein product is CATSDLAASYNEQFF.

This clonotype appeared a single time. The chain is built from TRBV29-1 and TRBJ2-6, with TRBD2 as a possible D gene (7 bases). The length of the CDR3 is 18 residues. With 5 bases removed from V and 0 bases from J, the gap between germline ends came to 20 bases. CDR1 and CDR2 from the germline V gene are SQVTM and ANQGSEA. CDR3 DNA sequence: TGCAGCGTTCTAGGGGGGGGTACAGGGCCCTCTGGGGCCAACGTCCTGACTTTC. It specifies CSVLGGGTGPSGANVLTF.

The rearrangement joins TRBV7-9 to TRBJ1-1; D is possibly TRBD1 (5 bases). Germline-derived CDR1 and CDR2 are SEHNR and FQNEAQ (reference sequence). CDR3 length: 14 amino acids. V lost 5 bases and J 2 bases, leaving 12 bases between the germline ends. In DNA, the CDR3 is TGTGCCAGCAGCCAGCCGGGACCAAACACTGAAGCTTTCTTT. Protein product: CASSQPGPNTEAFF.

This chain uses TRBV6-6 with TRBJ2-7; tentative D call: TRBD2 (5 bases). Trimming removed 5 bases at V and 4 bases at J, with 9 bases between. The CDR3 length is 12 residues. Germline CDR1 MNHNY, CDR2 SVGAGI (reference sequence). CDR3 sequence reads: CASSLTRYEQYV. The CDR3 nucleotides read TGTGCCAGCAGTCTCACTAGATACGAGCAGTACGTC.

The chain is built from TRBV6-6 and TRBJ1-5; D is uncertain. Looked up from germline, CDR1 is MNHNY and CDR2 is SVGAGI (reference sequence). The CDR3 is 13 amino acids. V lost 5 bases and J lost 2, with 7 bases in between. The CDR3 coding sequence is TGTGCCAGCAGTCCCCAAGGCAATCAGCCCCAGCATTTT. Its protein product is CASSPQGNQPQHF.

The V gene is TRBV28, the J gene TRBJ2-6, with D perhaps matching TRBD1 (6 bases). Germline-derived CDR1 and CDR2 are MDHEN and SYDVKM. The CDR3 totals 17 residues. Trimming removed 3 bases from V and 4 bases from J, with 16 bases in between. CDR3 bases: TGTGCCAGCAGTTTGGGGACACCCTGGTCGGGGGCCAACGTCCTGACTTTC. This gives the protein CASSLGTPWSGANVLTF.

This clonotype was recorded once. The rearrangement joins TRBV3-1 to TRBJ1-2; 9 bases match TRBD1. The germline V gene has CDR1 LGHDT and CDR2 YNNKEL (reference sequence). The J segment lost 5 bases and the V segment lost 4 bases, leaving 8 bases of the junction unmatched. The length of the CDR3 is 15 residues. This CDR3 reads CASSLQGARGYGYTF. In DNA form, the CDR3 reads TGTGCCAGCAGCCTACAGGGGGCAAGGGGATATGGCTACACCTTC.

The V and J genes are TRBV6-5 and TRBJ1-1; no firm D call. V lost 2 bases and J lost 4, with 8 bases in between. Germline V gene sequence: CDR1 MNHEY, CDR2 SVGAGI. This CDR3 has 13 amino acids. DNA for the CDR3: TGTGCCAGCAGTTACAAAGGGCCCACTGAAGCTTTCTTT. Translation: CASSYKGPTEAFF.

The chain is built from TRBV20-1 and TRBJ1-1; 10 bases align to TRBD1. Germline assignment: CDR1 DFQATT and CDR2 SNEGSKA (reference sequence). With V trimmed by 3 bases and J by 10 bases, 5 bases remained unmatched. There are 12 residues in the CDR3. The CDR3 nucleotides read TGCAGTGCTAGTGAGACAGGGGGCACAGCTTTCTTT. Protein: CSASETGGTAFF.

J is TRBJ1-2 and V is TRBV27; 7 bases line up with TRBD1. Trimming removed 4 bases from V and 7 bases from J; junction bases left unmatched: 3. Per the germline V gene, CDR1 is MNHEY and CDR2 is SMNVEV (reference sequence). The CDR3 runs to 12 residues. CDR3 sequence: CASSSHRGGYTF. CDR3 nucleotide sequence: TGTGCCAGCAGTTCACACAGGGGTGGCTACACCTTC.

The chain couples TRBV11-2 to TRBJ1-5; 8 nucleotides match TRBD1. Germline V gene sequence: CDR1 SGHAT, CDR2 FQNNGV. The CDR3 has 14 amino acids. J was trimmed by 7 bases and V by 8 bases; bases with no gene match: 10. The CDR3 DNA follows: TGTGCCAGCCGCGGACAGGGTCCCTGGCAGCCCCAGCATTTT. Protein: CASRGQGPWQPQHF.

This CDR3 is CASSDILAGEADTQYF. CDR3 DNA: TGCGCCAGCAGCGATATACTAGCGGGAGAGGCAGATACGCAGTATTTT. The genes are TRBV4-1 and TRBJ2-3; 11 bases fit TRBD2. Germline loops: CDR1 MGHRA, CDR2 YSYEKL. The J segment lost 4 bases and the V segment lost 5 bases, leaving 8 bases of the junction unmatched. The CDR3 is made up of 16 amino acids.

The chain links TRBV9 to TRBJ2-3, with TRBD2 identical over 12 bases. Trimming at V came to 0 bases and at J to 0 bases, leaving 11 bases not matched to a gene. The CDR3 is 20 residues long. The germline CDR1 and CDR2 sequences are SGDLS and YYNGEE. The CDR3 DNA is TGTGCCAGCAGCGTAGCGGCTAGCGGGGGGGACCTGACAAGCACAGATACGCAGTATTTT. It specifies CASSVAASGGDLTSTDTQYF.

V and J are TRBV9 and TRBJ1-2; tentatively, D is TRBD1 (5 bases). Germline CDR1 SGDLS, CDR2 YYNGEE. This CDR3 region has 15 residues. V lost 2 bases and J lost 0, with 11 bases in between. This chain's CDR3 is CASSVGLVANYGYTF. CDR3 DNA: TGTGCCAGCAGCGTGGGACTCGTAGCTAACTATGGCTACACCTTC.

V is TRBV4-1 and J is TRBJ2-3; 13 nucleotides agree with TRBD2. The CDR3 has 15 residues. The junction had 8 bases not matched to a gene; V was cut back by 9 bases and J by 5 bases. The germline V gene encodes CDR1 MGHRA and CDR2 YSYEKL. Here the CDR3 reads CASLRTSGSGDTQYF. The DNA of the CDR3 is TGCGCCAGTCTACGGACTAGCGGGAGTGGAGATACGCAGTATTTT.

The chain recombines TRBV9 with TRBJ1-5; TRBD1 matches at 9 bases. The V gene end was trimmed by 5 bases and the J gene end by 2 bases; junction bases not matched to a gene: 5. This CDR3 has 15 residues. The germline V gene encodes CDR1 SGDLS and CDR2 YYNGEE. The CDR3 sequence: CASSLGQGGNQPQHF. In DNA, the CDR3 is TGTGCCAGCAGTTTGGGACAGGGCGGCAATCAGCCCCAGCATTTT.

The V gene is TRBV5-6, the J gene TRBJ2-7; D remains ambiguous. Germline assignment: CDR1 SGHDT and CDR2 YYEEEE. The CDR3 loop spans 13 amino acids. Trimming stripped 3 bases from V and 4 bases from J, with 11 bases between. The CDR3 region is CASSSGHWYEQYV. In DNA, the CDR3 is TGTGCCAGCAGCTCGGGCCATTGGTACGAGCAGTACGTC.

This clonotype was found once. The rearrangement joins TRBV2 to TRBJ2-1, with unresolved D. CDR3 size: 15 residues. Trimming removed 4 bases from V and 4 bases from J, with 14 bases in between. CDR1 and CDR2 from the germline V gene are SNHLY and FYNNEI. The CDR3, as DNA: TGTGCCAGCAGTGCCGGGCTAGACCCGTACAATGAGCAGTTCTTC. Protein: CASSAGLDPYNEQFF.

The chain carries TRBV30 and TRBJ1-2; 9 bases line up with TRBD1. Losses at the gene ends were 3 bases for V and 4 bases for J; bases not matched to a gene: 9. CDR1 is GTSNPN, CDR2 SVGIG, per germline (reference sequence). There are 15 residues in the CDR3. The CDR3 is CAWRGQGNLRYGYTF. In nucleotides, the CDR3 is TGTGCCTGGAGGGGACAGGGCAACCTTCGCTATGGCTACACCTTC.